The present TCR beta chain was sequenced within a study of blood T cell repertoires in COVID-19. Across the study: Whether acute or convalescent, the COVID-19 samples came from the United States, Italy and Spain. From T cells, B-cell-depleted T cells, or PBMCs came the material, which was cDNA or gDNA.

This CDR3 region has 13 residues. CDR1 is SGHVS, CDR2 FQNEAQ, per germline. The trim removed 7 bases at V and 2 bases at J, leaving 4 bases unmatched. This clone was seen only once. In the original processing: Amplified reference gene primers provided the basis for estimating nucleated cell counts. Assay: immunoSEQ multiplex PCR; the TCRdb copy retains only in-frame clones and omits some. The V and J calls and the clone size are those of that table, but D and trimming were determined from the DNA. The table includes 100,000 to 150,000 clones, roughly 84% detected once. The sequence was collected from a man aged 60 to 69 with acute or convalescent COVID-19. The chain uses TRBV7-8 and TRBJ1-1; TRBD1 agrees at 7 bases. The specimen sequenced was peripheral blood. The CDR3 loop is CASKTGINTEAFF. The CDR3, as DNA: TGTGCCAGCAAGACAGGGATTAACACTGAAGCTTTCTTT. Combining the CDR3 with reference TRBV7-8 and TRBJ1-1 gives the whole variable domain GAGVSQSPRYKVAKRGQDVALRCDPISGHVSLFWYQQALGQGPEFLTYFQNEAQLDKSGLPSDRFFAERPEGSVSTLKIQRTQQEDSAVYLCASKTGINTEAFFGQGTRLTVV.